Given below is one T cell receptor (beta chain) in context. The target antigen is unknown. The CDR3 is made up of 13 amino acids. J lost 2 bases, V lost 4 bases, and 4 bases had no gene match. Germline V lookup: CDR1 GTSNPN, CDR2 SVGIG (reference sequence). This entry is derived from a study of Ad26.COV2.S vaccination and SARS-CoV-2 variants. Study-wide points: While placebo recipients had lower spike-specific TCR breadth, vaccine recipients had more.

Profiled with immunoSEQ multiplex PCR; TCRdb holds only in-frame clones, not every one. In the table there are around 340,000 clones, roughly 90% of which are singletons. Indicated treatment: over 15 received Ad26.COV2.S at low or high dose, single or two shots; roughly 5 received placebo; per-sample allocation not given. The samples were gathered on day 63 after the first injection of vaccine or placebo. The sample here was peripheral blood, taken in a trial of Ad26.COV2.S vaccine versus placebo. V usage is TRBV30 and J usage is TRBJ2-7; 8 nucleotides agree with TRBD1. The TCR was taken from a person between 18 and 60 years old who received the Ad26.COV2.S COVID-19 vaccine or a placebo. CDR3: CAWKRDRPYEQYF. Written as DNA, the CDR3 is TGTGCCTGGAAAAGGGACAGGCCCTACGAGCAGTACTTC.